This is a list of T cell receptor beta chains from one sample in a study of T cell repertoires in aging, cancer and after chemotherapy. TCRdb re-analysed the multiplex PCR reads in MiXCR, keeping a single row per CDR3 protein. This sample has approximately 8,800 distinct CDR3 sequences; 32% occur once, and the top ten carry over 8.5%. The sequenced sample consisted of blood. The source is a human donor in good health. CDR3s include the opening cysteine and the closing phenylalanine or tryptophan. Fields, in order: clone size, CDR3 length, V gene, D gene, J gene, CDR3 DNA, CDR3 protein. The D gene is left open where the match is weak. Some rows mark clone size as missing; the rest say once, few, many or name a class of expanded clone.

clone size: .
CDR3 length: 15
V gene: TRBV19
D gene: .
J gene: TRBJ1-5
CDR3 DNA: TGTGCCAGTAGTATAGTTTCAGGAGGTAGTCAGCCCCAGCATTTT
CDR3 protein: CASSIVSGGSQPQHF

clone size: few
CDR3 length: 15
V gene: TRBV6-5
D gene: TRBD1
J gene: TRBJ1-1
CDR3 DNA: TGTGCCACCACAGGGACAGGGGTCCTGAACACTGAAGCTTTCTTT
CDR3 protein: CATTGTGVLNTEAFF

clone size: once
CDR3 length: 15
V gene: TRBV27
D gene: .
J gene: TRBJ2-5
CDR3 DNA: TGTGCCAGCAGTTTATTCGTCGGGGCACAAGAGACCCAGTACTTC
CDR3 protein: CASSLFVGAQETQYF

clone size: few
CDR3 length: 13
V gene: TRBV6-2/TRBV6-3
D gene: TRBD1
J gene: TRBJ2-7
CDR3 DNA: TGTGCCAGTTCCCCGGGACAGCCTTACGAGCAGTACTTC
CDR3 protein: CASSPGQPYEQYF

clone size: few
CDR3 length: 15
V gene: TRBV27
D gene: .
J gene: TRBJ1-6
CDR3 DNA: TGTGCCAGCAGTCCTGACAGGCCCTATAATTCACCCCTCCACTTT
CDR3 protein: CASSPDRPYNSPLHF

clone size: .
CDR3 length: 13
V gene: TRBV6-1
D gene: .
J gene: TRBJ2-7
CDR3 DNA: TGTGCCAGCGGCCCGACAGGCATGAACGAGCAGTACTTC
CDR3 protein: CASGPTGMNEQYF

clone size: .
CDR3 length: 14
V gene: TRBV6-5
D gene: .
J gene: TRBJ1-1
CDR3 DNA: TGTGCCAGCAAAGTTGCGCAGAGGAACACTGAAGCTTTCTTT
CDR3 protein: CASKVAQRNTEAFF

clone size: few
CDR3 length: 15
V gene: TRBV6-2/TRBV6-3
D gene: .
J gene: TRBJ1-3
CDR3 DNA: TGTGCCAGCAGTTTCCGCAGGATCTCTGGAAACACCATATATTTT
CDR3 protein: CASSFRRISGNTIYF

clone size: few
CDR3 length: 13
V gene: TRBV14
D gene: .
J gene: TRBJ2-5
CDR3 DNA: TGTGCCAGCAGCCTGACGGAACAAGAGACCCAGTACTTC
CDR3 protein: CASSLTEQETQYF

clone size: medium-sized
CDR3 length: 13
V gene: TRBV29-1
D gene: .
J gene: TRBJ2-4
CDR3 DNA: TGCAGCGTTGAACTGGGGGTTGTAAACATTCAGTACTTC
CDR3 protein: CSVELGVVNIQYF

clone size: medium-sized
CDR3 length: 11
V gene: TRBV30
D gene: .
J gene: TRBJ2-2
CDR3 DNA: TGTGCCTGGAGTGTAGGTGGGGAGCTGTTTTTT
CDR3 protein: CAWSVGGELFF

clone size: once
CDR3 length: 13
V gene: TRBV6-5
D gene: .
J gene: TRBJ1-4
CDR3 DNA: TGTGCCAGCAGCGGGACGCAGCGGGAAAACCTGTTTTTT
CDR3 protein: CASSGTQRENLFF

clone size: few
CDR3 length: 14
V gene: TRBV5-1
D gene: TRBD1
J gene: TRBJ1-1
CDR3 DNA: TGCGCCAGCAGCTCTTCCGACAGGGGGCTTGAAGCTTTCTTT
CDR3 protein: CASSSSDRGLEAFF

clone size: few
CDR3 length: 15
V gene: TRBV5-1
D gene: TRBD1
J gene: TRBJ2-2
CDR3 DNA: TGCGCCAGCAGCTTAGTGACAGGGGCGAACCGGGAGCTGTTTTTT
CDR3 protein: CASSLVTGANRELFF

clone size: medium-sized
CDR3 length: 15
V gene: TRBV5-6
D gene: TRBD1
J gene: TRBJ2-3
CDR3 DNA: TGTGCCAGCAGCTTCCCGGGACAGGGGGCCCAAACGCAGTATTTT
CDR3 protein: CASSFPGQGAQTQYF

clone size: .
CDR3 length: 14
V gene: TRBV5-4
D gene: TRBD1
J gene: TRBJ2-7
CDR3 DNA: TGTGCCAGCAGCCCGGGACAGGGGGCGGGGGAGCAGTACTTC
CDR3 protein: CASSPGQGAGEQYF

clone size: .
CDR3 length: 14
V gene: TRBV6-2/TRBV6-3
D gene: TRBD2
J gene: TRBJ2-3
CDR3 DNA: TGTGCCAGCAGTCTAGCGGGGGCCACAGATACGCAGTATTTT
CDR3 protein: CASSLAGATDTQYF

clone size: few
CDR3 length: 16
V gene: TRBV4-2
D gene: TRBD1
J gene: TRBJ1-2
CDR3 DNA: TGTGCCAGCAGCCAAGACTCGGGAGGGACAGGAGCGGGCTACACCTTC
CDR3 protein: CASSQDSGGTGAGYTF

clone size: .
CDR3 length: 15
V gene: TRBV19
D gene: TRBD1
J gene: TRBJ1-5
CDR3 DNA: TGTGCCAGTACCCCCGGGACAGGGTCAGGTCAGCCCCAGCATTTT
CDR3 protein: CASTPGTGSGQPQHF

clone size: .
CDR3 length: 15
V gene: TRBV19
D gene: .
J gene: TRBJ1-5
CDR3 DNA: TGTGCCAGTACCCCCGGGTGGGGGGGCGATCAGCCCCAGCATTTT
CDR3 protein: CASTPGWGGDQPQHF

clone size: .
CDR3 length: 13
V gene: TRBV4-2
D gene: .
J gene: TRBJ2-7
CDR3 DNA: TGCGCCAGCAGCCAAGGTAGGGTAGGCGAGCAGTACTTC
CDR3 protein: CASSQGRVGEQYF

clone size: .
CDR3 length: 12
V gene: TRBV7-6
D gene: .
J gene: TRBJ2-3
CDR3 DNA: TGTGCCAGCAGCTTGTCGCCAGATACGCAGTATTTT
CDR3 protein: CASSLSPDTQYF

clone size: few
CDR3 length: 18
V gene: TRBV24-1
D gene: .
J gene: TRBJ1-6
CDR3 DNA: TGTGCCACCAGTGACATACACCGGGACCCCGTTGAAGATTCACCCCTCCACTTT
CDR3 protein: CATSDIHRDPVEDSPLHF

clone size: .
CDR3 length: 16
V gene: TRBV7-6
D gene: TRBD1
J gene: TRBJ1-2
CDR3 DNA: TGTGCCAGCAGCTTAGCTCTGGGACAGGGGGGATCTGGCTACACCTTC
CDR3 protein: CASSLALGQGGSGYTF

clone size: few
CDR3 length: 13
V gene: TRBV6-6
D gene: TRBD1
J gene: TRBJ2-1
CDR3 DNA: TGTGCCAGCAGTCGGACAGGGTACAATGAGCAGTTCTTC
CDR3 protein: CASSRTGYNEQFF

clone size: few
CDR3 length: 14
V gene: TRBV6-1
D gene: .
J gene: TRBJ2-1
CDR3 DNA: TGTGCCAGCAGTGAAGTTTCCAGTTACAATGAGCAGTTCTTC
CDR3 protein: CASSEVSSYNEQFF

clone size: few
CDR3 length: 14
V gene: TRBV13
D gene: .
J gene: TRBJ1-6
CDR3 DNA: TGTGCCAGCACCGAACAGCAATATAATTCACCCCTCCACTTT
CDR3 protein: CASTEQQYNSPLHF